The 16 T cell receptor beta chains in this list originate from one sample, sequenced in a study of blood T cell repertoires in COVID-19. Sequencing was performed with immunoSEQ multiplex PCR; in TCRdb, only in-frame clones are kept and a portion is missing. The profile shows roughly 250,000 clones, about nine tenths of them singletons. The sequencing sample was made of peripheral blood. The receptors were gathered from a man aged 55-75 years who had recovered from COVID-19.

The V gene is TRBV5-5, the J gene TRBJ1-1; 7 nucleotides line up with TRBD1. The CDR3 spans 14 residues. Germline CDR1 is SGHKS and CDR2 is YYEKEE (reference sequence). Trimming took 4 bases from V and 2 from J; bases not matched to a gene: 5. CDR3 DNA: TGTGCCAGCAGCGGGGGACAGTCTAACACTGAAGCTTTCTTT. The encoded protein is CASSGGQSNTEAFF.

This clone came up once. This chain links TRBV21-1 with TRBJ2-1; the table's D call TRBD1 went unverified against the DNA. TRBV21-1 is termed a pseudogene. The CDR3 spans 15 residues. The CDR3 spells CASSTRDTRDNEQFF. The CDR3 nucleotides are TGTGCCAGCAGTACCCGGGACACTAGGGACAATGAGCAGTTCTTC.

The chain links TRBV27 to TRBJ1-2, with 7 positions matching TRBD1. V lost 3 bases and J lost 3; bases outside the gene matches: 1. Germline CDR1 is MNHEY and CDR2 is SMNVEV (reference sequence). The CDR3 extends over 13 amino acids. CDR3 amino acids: CASSLGQYYGYTF. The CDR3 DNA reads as TGTGCCAGCAGTTTGGGACAGTACTATGGCTACACCTTC.

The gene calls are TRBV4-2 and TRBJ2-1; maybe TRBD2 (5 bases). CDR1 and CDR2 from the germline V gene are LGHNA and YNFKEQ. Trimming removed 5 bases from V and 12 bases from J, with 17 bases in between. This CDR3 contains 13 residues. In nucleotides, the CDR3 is TGTGCCAGCAGCTCCCCGGGGATAGGTTGGCAGTTCTTC. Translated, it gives CASSSPGIGWQFF.

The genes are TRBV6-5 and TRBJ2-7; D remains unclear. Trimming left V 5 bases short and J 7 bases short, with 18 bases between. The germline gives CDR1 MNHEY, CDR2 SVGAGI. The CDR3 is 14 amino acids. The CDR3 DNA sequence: TGTGCCAGCAGTCGCCGAAGAGACAAGACAGAGCAGTACTTC. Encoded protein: CASSRRRDKTEQYF.

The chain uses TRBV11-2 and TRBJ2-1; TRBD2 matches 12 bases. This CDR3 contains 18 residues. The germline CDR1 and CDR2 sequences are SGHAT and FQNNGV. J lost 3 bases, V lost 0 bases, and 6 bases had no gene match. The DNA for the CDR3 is TGTGCCAGCAGCTTAGATTGGGCTAGCGGGGGGGTCTACAATGAGCAGTTCTTC. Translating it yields CASSLDWASGGVYNEQFF.

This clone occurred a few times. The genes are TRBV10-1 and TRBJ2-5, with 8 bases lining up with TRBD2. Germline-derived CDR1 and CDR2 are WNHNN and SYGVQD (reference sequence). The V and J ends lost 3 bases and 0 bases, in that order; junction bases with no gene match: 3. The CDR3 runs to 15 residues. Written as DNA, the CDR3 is TGCGCCAGCAGTGAACGGGGGGGAAACCAAGAGACCCAGTACTTC. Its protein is CASSERGGNQETQYF.

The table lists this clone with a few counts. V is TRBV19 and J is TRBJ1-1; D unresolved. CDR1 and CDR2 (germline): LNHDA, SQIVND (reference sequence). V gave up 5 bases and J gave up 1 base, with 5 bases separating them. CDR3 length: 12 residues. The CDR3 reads CASSLSNTEAFF. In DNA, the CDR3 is TGTGCCAGTAGTCTATCGAACACTGAAGCTTTCTTT.

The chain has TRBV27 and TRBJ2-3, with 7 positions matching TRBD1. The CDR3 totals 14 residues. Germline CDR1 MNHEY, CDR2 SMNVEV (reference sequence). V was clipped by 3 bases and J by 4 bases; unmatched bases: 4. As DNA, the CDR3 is TGTGCCAGCAGTTTGTACAGGGGACCAGATACGCAGTATTTT. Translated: CASSLYRGPDTQYF.

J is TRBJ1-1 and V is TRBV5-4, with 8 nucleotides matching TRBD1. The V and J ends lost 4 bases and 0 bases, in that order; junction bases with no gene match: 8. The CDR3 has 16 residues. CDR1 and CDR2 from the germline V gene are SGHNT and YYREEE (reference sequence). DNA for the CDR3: TGTGCCAGCAGCCCGGGACAGGATCGGGTGAACACTGAAGCTTTCTTT. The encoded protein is CASSPGQDRVNTEAFF.

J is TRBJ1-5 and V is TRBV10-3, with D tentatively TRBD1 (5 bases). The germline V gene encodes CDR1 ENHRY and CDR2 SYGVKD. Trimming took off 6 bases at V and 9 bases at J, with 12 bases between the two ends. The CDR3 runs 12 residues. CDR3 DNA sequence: TGTGCCATCAGGGGGCTCCAGGGGCCCCAGCATTTT. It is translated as CAIRGLQGPQHF.

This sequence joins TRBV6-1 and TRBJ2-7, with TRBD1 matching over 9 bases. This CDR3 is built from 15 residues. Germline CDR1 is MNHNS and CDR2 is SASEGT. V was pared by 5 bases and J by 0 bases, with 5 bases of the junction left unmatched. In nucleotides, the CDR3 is TGTGCCAGCAGTTCGGGACAGGGCTTCTCCTACGAGCAGTACTTC. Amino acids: CASSSGQGFSYEQYF.

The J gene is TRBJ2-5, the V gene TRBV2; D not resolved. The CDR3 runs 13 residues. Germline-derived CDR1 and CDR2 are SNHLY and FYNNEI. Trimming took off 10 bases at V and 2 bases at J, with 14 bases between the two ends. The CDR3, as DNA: TGTGCCACCAAGCTCAGCGTACAAGAGACCCAGTACTTC. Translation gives CATKLSVQETQYF.

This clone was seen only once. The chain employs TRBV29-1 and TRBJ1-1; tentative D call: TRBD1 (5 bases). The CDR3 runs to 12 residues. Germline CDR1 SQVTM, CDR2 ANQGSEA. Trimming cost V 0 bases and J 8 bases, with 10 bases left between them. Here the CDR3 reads CSVEDGGAEAFF. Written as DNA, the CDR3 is TGCAGCGTTGAAGATGGAGGGGCCGAAGCTTTCTTT.

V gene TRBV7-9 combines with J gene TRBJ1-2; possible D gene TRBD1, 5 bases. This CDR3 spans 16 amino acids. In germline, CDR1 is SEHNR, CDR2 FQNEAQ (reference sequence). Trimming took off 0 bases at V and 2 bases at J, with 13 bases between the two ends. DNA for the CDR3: TGTGCCAGCAGCTTAGCCGGGGGGGATGGAAACTATGGCTACACCTTC. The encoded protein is CASSLAGGDGNYGYTF.

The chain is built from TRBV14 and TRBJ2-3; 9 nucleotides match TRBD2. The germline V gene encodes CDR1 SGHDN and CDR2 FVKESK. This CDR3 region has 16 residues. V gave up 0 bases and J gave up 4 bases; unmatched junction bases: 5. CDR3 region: CASSQDRVAGADTQYF. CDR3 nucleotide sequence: TGTGCCAGCAGCCAAGATCGGGTAGCGGGGGCAGATACGCAGTATTTT. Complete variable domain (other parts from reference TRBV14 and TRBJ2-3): EAGVTQFPSHSVIEKGQTVTLRCDPISGHDNLYWYRRVMGKEIKFLLHFVKESKQDESGMPNNRFLAERTGGTYSTLKVQPAELEDSGVYFCASSQDRVAGADTQYFGPGTRLTVL.